The source of this T cell receptor beta chain is a study of immune evolution from preneoplasia to lung adenocarcinoma. Findings and caveats of the study: Normal lung had highest clonality; later lesions appeared denser, more diverse.

Between about 2014 and 2018, patients underwent resection in Japan or China. Each case's diagnosis was confirmed by two pathologists on H&E. Using immunoSEQ multiplex PCR, the repertoire was profiled, and TCRdb retains in-frame clones only, with some absent. The data contain more than 4,500 clones, 70% to 90% of them singletons. Germline loops: CDR1 DFQATT, CDR2 SNEGSKA (reference sequence). The CDR3 consists of 11 residues. V was clipped by 3 bases and J by 6 bases, with 9 bases between them. This clone appeared a few times. Its antigen remains unknown. The sample comprised FFPE atypical adenomatous hyperplasia tissue from the lung. The subset here: atypical adenomatous hyperplasia (AAH), lung preneoplasia. The genes are TRBV20-1 and TRBJ2-7; D is possibly TRBD1 (5 bases). The TCR originated in a person aged 70 to 85 with lung adenocarcinoma. The CDR3 loop is CSASRDGEQYF. The CDR3 DNA is TGCAGTGCTAGCAGGGATGGCGAGCAGTACTTC.